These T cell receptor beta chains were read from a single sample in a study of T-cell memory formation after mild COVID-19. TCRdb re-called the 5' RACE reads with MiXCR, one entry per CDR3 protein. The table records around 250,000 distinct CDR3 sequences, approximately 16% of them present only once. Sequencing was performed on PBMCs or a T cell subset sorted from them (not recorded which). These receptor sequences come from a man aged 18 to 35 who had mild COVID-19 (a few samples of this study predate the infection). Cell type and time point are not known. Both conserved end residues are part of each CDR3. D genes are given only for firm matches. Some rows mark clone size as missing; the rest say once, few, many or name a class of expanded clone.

CDR3aa: CASSLDQRQGSSYEQYF
CDR3nt: TGTGCCAGCAGCTTAGATCAACGGCAGGGGAGCTCCTACGAGCAGTACTTC
j_gene: TRBJ2-7
d_gene: -
v_gene: TRBV11-2
abundance: many

CDR3aa: CASSQETSVDEQFF
CDR3nt: TGCGCCAGCAGCCAAGAGACTAGCGTTGATGAGCAGTTCTTC
j_gene: TRBJ2-1
d_gene: TRBD2
v_gene: TRBV4-3
abundance: few

CDR3aa: CASSQDRDYGYTF
CDR3nt: TGCGCCAGCAGCCAGGACAGGGACTATGGCTACACCTTC
j_gene: TRBJ1-2
d_gene: TRBD1
v_gene: TRBV4-3
abundance: many

CDR3aa: CSVGDRGHEQYF
CDR3nt: TGCAGCGTAGGGGACAGGGGCCACGAGCAGTACTTC
j_gene: TRBJ2-7
d_gene: TRBD1
v_gene: TRBV29-1
abundance: -

CDR3aa: CSVAQGAGETQYF
CDR3nt: TGCAGCGTTGCACAGGGGGCTGGGGAGACCCAGTACTTC
j_gene: TRBJ2-5
d_gene: TRBD1
v_gene: TRBV29-1
abundance: -

CDR3aa: CASSYSGPTYEQYF
CDR3nt: TGTGCCAGCAGTTACTCAGGCCCAACCTACGAGCAGTACTTC
j_gene: TRBJ2-7
d_gene: -
v_gene: TRBV6-2/TRBV6-3
abundance: -

CDR3aa: CASSLNPGQGYTEAFF
CDR3nt: TGTGCCAGCAGTCTAAATCCGGGACAGGGGTACACTGAAGCTTTCTTT
j_gene: TRBJ1-1
d_gene: TRBD1
v_gene: TRBV27
abundance: -

CDR3aa: CSAKDREYPPQHF
CDR3nt: TGCAGTGCTAAGGACAGGGAATACCCGCCCCAGCATTTT
j_gene: TRBJ1-5
d_gene: TRBD1
v_gene: TRBV20-1
abundance: -

CDR3aa: CASSSGTDNTEAFF
CDR3nt: TGTGCCAGCAGCTCCGGGACTGATAACACTGAAGCTTTCTTT
j_gene: TRBJ1-1
d_gene: -
v_gene: TRBV7-2
abundance: many

CDR3aa: CASSVSGVGYTF
CDR3nt: TGTGCCAGCAGCGTGTCAGGGGTCGGCTACACCTTC
j_gene: TRBJ1-2
d_gene: -
v_gene: TRBV9
abundance: -

CDR3aa: CSVEDLGDSQETQYF
CDR3nt: TGCAGCGTTGAAGATCTTGGGGACAGCCAAGAGACCCAGTACTTC
j_gene: TRBJ2-5
d_gene: TRBD1
v_gene: TRBV29-1
abundance: -

CDR3aa: CSARDLEGEAFF
CDR3nt: TGCAGTGCTAGAGATCTTGAGGGGGAGGCTTTCTTT
j_gene: TRBJ1-1
d_gene: -
v_gene: TRBV20-1
abundance: -

CDR3aa: CSVEDRGIYGYTF
CDR3nt: TGCAGCGTTGAAGATCGGGGCATCTATGGCTACACCTTC
j_gene: TRBJ1-2
d_gene: -
v_gene: TRBV29-1
abundance: -

CDR3aa: CASSQEQGAAGELFF
CDR3nt: TGCGCCAGCAGCCAGGAACAGGGGGCCGCCGGGGAGCTGTTTTTT
j_gene: TRBJ2-2
d_gene: TRBD1
v_gene: TRBV4-3
abundance: few

CDR3aa: CASSYGGSQETQYF
CDR3nt: TGTGCCAGCAGTTACGGGGGGAGCCAAGAGACCCAGTACTTC
j_gene: TRBJ2-5
d_gene: -
v_gene: TRBV6-5
abundance: many

CDR3aa: CASSFGRGDTQYF
CDR3nt: TGTGCCAGCAGTTTCGGGAGGGGAGATACGCAGTATTTT
j_gene: TRBJ2-3
d_gene: TRBD2
v_gene: TRBV25-1
abundance: -

CDR3aa: CSAAGLAGGTDTQYF
CDR3nt: TGCAGTGCTGCGGGACTAGCGGGGGGCACAGATACGCAGTATTTT
j_gene: TRBJ2-3
d_gene: TRBD2
v_gene: TRBV20-1
abundance: few

CDR3aa: CASSLGWNTIYF
CDR3nt: TGCGCCAGCAGCTTAGGCTGGAACACCATATATTTT
j_gene: TRBJ1-3
d_gene: -
v_gene: TRBV5-1
abundance: -

CDR3aa: CASSPTPNYEQYF
CDR3nt: TGTGCCAGCAGCCCAACTCCGAACTACGAGCAGTACTTC
j_gene: TRBJ2-7
d_gene: -
v_gene: TRBV7-9
abundance: few

CDR3aa: CASRDTLGETQYF
CDR3nt: TGTGCCAGCAGGGACACCTTGGGGGAGACCCAGTACTTC
j_gene: TRBJ2-5
d_gene: -
v_gene: TRBV12-3/TRBV12-4
abundance: many

CDR3aa: CASSPGLDSYNEQFF
CDR3nt: TGTGCCAGCAGCCCGGGACTAGATTCCTACAATGAGCAGTTCTTC
j_gene: TRBJ2-1
d_gene: TRBD2
v_gene: TRBV6-4
abundance: -

CDR3aa: CASSLGSSSNQPQHF
CDR3nt: TGTGCCAGCAGTCTAGGGTCCTCGAGCAATCAGCCCCAGCATTTT
j_gene: TRBJ1-5
d_gene: -
v_gene: TRBV12-3/TRBV12-4
abundance: -

CDR3aa: CASSPPGGAKNIQYF
CDR3nt: TGTGCCAGCAGCCCGCCGGGGGGGGCCAAAAACATTCAGTACTTC
j_gene: TRBJ2-4
d_gene: TRBD2
v_gene: TRBV6-5
abundance: -

CDR3aa: CSVMRSYNSPLHF
CDR3nt: TGCAGCGTTATGCGCTCCTATAATTCACCCCTCCACTTT
j_gene: TRBJ1-6
d_gene: -
v_gene: TRBV29-1
abundance: few

CDR3aa: CSARAGGAWTETQYF
CDR3nt: TGCAGTGCTAGAGCCGGGGGGGCGTGGACGGAGACCCAGTACTTC
j_gene: TRBJ2-5
d_gene: TRBD2
v_gene: TRBV20-1
abundance: -

CDR3aa: CASGGTGRAQETQYF
CDR3nt: TGCGCCAGCGGTGGGACAGGGAGGGCCCAAGAGACCCAGTACTTC
j_gene: TRBJ2-5
d_gene: TRBD1
v_gene: TRBV4-1
abundance: -

CDR3aa: CASSQSGQGVTEAFF
CDR3nt: TGCGCCAGCAGCCAGAGCGGACAGGGGGTCACTGAAGCTTTCTTT
j_gene: TRBJ1-1
d_gene: TRBD1
v_gene: TRBV4-1
abundance: -

CDR3aa: CASSTRGTNEKLFF
CDR3nt: TGTGCCAGCAGTACCAGGGGAACTAATGAAAAACTGTTTTTT
j_gene: TRBJ1-4
d_gene: -
v_gene: TRBV6-5
abundance: few

CDR3aa: CASSQYGGSTYNEQFF
CDR3nt: TGTGCCAGCAGCCAATACGGAGGCAGTACCTACAATGAGCAGTTCTTC
j_gene: TRBJ2-1
d_gene: -
v_gene: TRBV3-1
abundance: few

CDR3aa: CASSQTDTLNTEAFF
CDR3nt: TGCGCCAGCAGCCAGACGGACACGTTGAACACTGAAGCTTTCTTT
j_gene: TRBJ1-1
d_gene: -
v_gene: TRBV4-1
abundance: few

CDR3aa: CASSDSLAGETQYF
CDR3nt: TGTGCCAGCAGTGATTCCCTAGCGGGAGAGACCCAGTACTTC
j_gene: TRBJ2-5
d_gene: TRBD2
v_gene: TRBV25-1
abundance: -

CDR3aa: CASSLVEEQYF
CDR3nt: TGTGCCAGCAGCTTAGTGGAAGAGCAGTACTTC
j_gene: TRBJ2-7
d_gene: -
v_gene: TRBV7-9
abundance: -

CDR3aa: CASSPTSGADTQYF
CDR3nt: TGTGCCAGCTCCCCGACTAGCGGCGCAGATACGCAGTATTTT
j_gene: TRBJ2-3
d_gene: TRBD2
v_gene: TRBV18
abundance: few

CDR3aa: CASSFIGTGPQPQHF
CDR3nt: TGTGCCAGCAGTTTTATCGGGACAGGGCCCCAGCCCCAGCATTTT
j_gene: TRBJ1-5
d_gene: TRBD1
v_gene: TRBV12-3/TRBV12-4
abundance: few

CDR3aa: CSSQGGLNGELFF
CDR3nt: TGCAGCTCACAGGGGGGGCTTAACGGGGAGCTGTTTTTT
j_gene: TRBJ2-2
d_gene: -
v_gene: TRBV29-1
abundance: -

CDR3aa: CATSDPGGRQDTQYF
CDR3nt: TGTGCCACCAGTGATCCTGGGGGGCGTCAAGATACGCAGTATTTT
j_gene: TRBJ2-3
d_gene: -
v_gene: TRBV24-1
abundance: few

CDR3aa: CASSYTQGSTNEKLFF
CDR3nt: TGTGCCAGCAGTTACACCCAAGGGTCAACTAATGAAAAACTGTTTTTT
j_gene: TRBJ1-4
d_gene: -
v_gene: TRBV6-6
abundance: few

CDR3aa: CASSVDGGAPGELFF
CDR3nt: TGTGCCAGCAGCGTAGACGGGGGGGCGCCCGGGGAGCTGTTTTTT
j_gene: TRBJ2-2
d_gene: TRBD2
v_gene: TRBV9
abundance: few

CDR3aa: CASSPWDVAYNEQFF
CDR3nt: TGTGCCAGCAGTCCCTGGGACGTGGCCTACAATGAGCAGTTCTTC
j_gene: TRBJ2-1
d_gene: -
v_gene: TRBV6-2/TRBV6-3
abundance: -

CDR3aa: CASSSGTIPFYEQYF
CDR3nt: TGTGCCAGCAGTTCTGGAACCATTCCTTTCTACGAGCAGTACTTC
j_gene: TRBJ2-7
d_gene: -
v_gene: TRBV27
abundance: -

CDR3aa: CASKLAGGPETQYF
CDR3nt: TGTGCCAGCAAATTAGCGGGGGGGCCTGAGACCCAGTACTTC
j_gene: TRBJ2-5
d_gene: TRBD2
v_gene: TRBV7-2
abundance: -

CDR3aa: CSARLQAAKGYTF
CDR3nt: TGCAGTGCTAGATTACAAGCCGCGAAAGGCTACACCTTC
j_gene: TRBJ1-2
d_gene: -
v_gene: TRBV20-1
abundance: -

CDR3aa: CASSPNLNYGYTF
CDR3nt: TGTGCCAGCAGTCCGAACCTTAACTATGGCTACACCTTC
j_gene: TRBJ1-2
d_gene: -
v_gene: TRBV12-3/TRBV12-4
abundance: -

CDR3aa: CSARVWTSGDRRTQYF
CDR3nt: TGCAGTGCTAGAGTTTGGACTAGCGGGGACCGGCGGACCCAGTACTTC
j_gene: TRBJ2-5
d_gene: TRBD2
v_gene: TRBV20-1
abundance: -

CDR3aa: CASSSRDRDTGELIF
CDR3nt: TGTGCCAGCAGCTCCCGGGACAGGGACACCGGGGAGCTGATTTTT
j_gene: TRBJ2-2
d_gene: TRBD1
v_gene: TRBV11-2
abundance: -

CDR3aa: CASSLAAGAETQYF
CDR3nt: TGTGCCAGCAGCTTAGCGGCAGGGGCAGAGACCCAGTACTTC
j_gene: TRBJ2-5
d_gene: -
v_gene: TRBV7-2
abundance: few

CDR3aa: CSAQHPNTEAFF
CDR3nt: TGCAGTGCTCAACACCCGAACACTGAAGCTTTCTTT
j_gene: TRBJ1-1
d_gene: -
v_gene: TRBV20-1
abundance: few

CDR3aa: CAWSPDFGPQHF
CDR3nt: TGTGCCTGGAGTCCGGATTTCGGGCCCCAGCATTTT
j_gene: TRBJ1-5
d_gene: -
v_gene: TRBV30
abundance: few

CDR3aa: CASSLAWGPETQYF
CDR3nt: TGTGCCAGCAGCTTAGCCTGGGGGCCGGAGACCCAGTACTTC
j_gene: TRBJ2-5
d_gene: -
v_gene: TRBV7-6
abundance: few